This entry concerns a single T cell receptor beta chain. Its antigen is as yet unknown. This entry comes from a study of T-cell memory formation after mild COVID-19. V lost 0 bases and J lost 5; bases outside the gene matches: 1. The CDR3 sequence is 15 residues long. CDR1 and CDR2 from the germline V gene are SGDLS and YYNGEE. The study's findings and limits: Most CD4+ clones that shrank were in CM and EM, while CD8+ ones turned up in EMRA.

One entry per CDR3 protein results from TCRdb running MiXCR on the 5' RACE reads. The sample includes about 560,000 distinct CDR3 sequences, approximately 15% of them seen just once. Sequences were obtained from PBMCs or a T cell subset sorted from them (not recorded which). The receptor was derived from an adult woman who had mild COVID-19 (a few samples of this study predate the infection). Cell type and time point are not known. This rearrangement joins TRBV9 to TRBJ2-3; 12 bases align to TRBD2. The CDR3 here is CASSVGGLAGDTQYF. The CDR3 DNA reads as TGTGCCAGCAGCGTAGGGGGACTAGCGGGAGATACGCAGTATTTT.